This T cell receptor beta chain was recovered during a study of cytomegalovirus exposure and HLA in healthy donors. Turning to the study itself: The same platform was used for the roughly 120 validation repertoires as for the 666 first-cohort repertoires, as reported in a later analysis. Regarding the study as a whole: A classifier reportedly called cytomegalovirus status with high sensitivity and specificity. CMV antigen specificity was confirmed in vitro for a few CMV-associated chains.

Notes on this clone: Its matching antigen is unknown.

TCRdb keeps only in-frame clones here, not all; method: immunoSEQ multiplex PCR. The sample consists of 230,000 or so clones, just over 85% of them appearing once. The TCR sequence derives from a woman between 18 and 29 years old in good health and CMV-seronegative. Sequencing was performed on PBMCs.

The CDR3 region is CASSLGQEVSGANVLTF. CDR3 DNA: TGTGCCAGCAGCTTGGGACAGGAGGTCTCTGGGGCCAACGTCCTGACTTTC. The genes are TRBV5-4 and TRBJ2-6, with D tentatively TRBD1 (6 bases). V lost 0 bases and J lost 0, with 10 bases in between. The CDR3 runs to 17 residues. The germline V gene has CDR1 SGHNT and CDR2 YYREEE (reference sequence).